This entry lists 17 T cell receptor beta chains sequenced from one sample in a study of T cell repertoires and HLA-DP antigens. Repertoires were generated with immunoSEQ multiplex PCR, while TCRdb's copy carries only in-frame clones and drops some. The sample shows roughly 120,000 clones, more than 85% of them seen only once. Their antigens are not known. Material: CD4+ T cells from PBMCs. Receptors were obtained from a woman between 18 and 29 years old in good health and CMV-seronegative.

The chain combines TRBV28 with TRBJ1-5; D may be TRBD1 (6 bases). CDR1 is MDHEN, CDR2 SYDVKM, per germline. The germline V and J ends were trimmed by 6 bases and 0 bases, with 12 bases remaining between them. The CDR3 sequence is 15 residues long. The CDR3 loop reads CASRPTGVSNQPQHF. For the CDR3, the DNA is TGTGCCAGCAGACCGACAGGAGTTAGCAATCAGCCCCAGCATTTT.

V and J are TRBV4-1 and TRBJ2-4; perhaps TRBD2 as D (6 bases). Germline CDR1 and CDR2: MGHRA and YSYEKL. Deletions cut 4 bases from V and 5 bases from J, with 15 bases between. This CDR3 has 15 residues. The CDR3 sequence: CASSRGTGDENIQYF. CDR3 in DNA: TGCGCCAGCAGCCGCGGGACTGGGGACGAAAACATTCAGTACTTC.

The chain carries TRBV4-3 and TRBJ1-3, with unresolved D. With 0 bases removed from V and 4 bases from J, the gap between germline ends came to 10 bases. This CDR3 comprises 15 residues. Germline V gene lookup returns CDR1 LGHNA and CDR2 YSLEER. The CDR3 spells CASSQDLYRGNTIYF. The CDR3 nucleotides are TGCGCCAGCAGCCAAGATCTTTATCGGGGAAACACCATATATTTT.

The chain recombines TRBV28 with TRBJ1-6; no reliable D call. The CDR3 is made up of 15 amino acids. From germline, CDR1 is MDHEN and CDR2 SYDVKM. Trimming removed 5 bases from V and 7 bases from J, with 15 bases in between. The CDR3 spells CASSLRERRNSPLHF. The CDR3, as DNA: TGTGCCAGCAGTCTGCGTGAACGGCGAAATTCACCCCTCCACTTT.

The chain is built from TRBV9 and TRBJ2-2, with 12 positions matching TRBD2. The trim removed 0 bases at V and 7 bases at J, leaving 4 bases unmatched. Germline loops: CDR1 SGDLS, CDR2 YYNGEE. The CDR3 consists of 16 residues. The CDR3 DNA is TGTGCCAGCAGCGTAGGGACTAGCGGGGCGCACGGGGAGCTGTTTTTT. Amino acid sequence: CASSVGTSGAHGELFF.

The chain combines TRBV9 with TRBJ1-2, with TRBD1 as a possible D gene (5 bases). This CDR3 is 15 amino acids long. With 4 bases removed from V and 3 bases from J, the gap between germline ends came to 16 bases. CDR1 and CDR2 from the germline V gene are SGDLS and YYNGEE. CDR3 bases: TGTGCCAGCAGCCCTCAGGGTCCTTCACACTATGGCTACACCTTC. Its protein product is CASSPQGPSHYGYTF.

This chain links TRBV28 with TRBJ2-3, with 8 bases matching TRBD2. This CDR3 is 16 amino acids long. The V gene's germline CDR1 is MDHEN and CDR2 SYDVKM. V dropped 4 bases and J dropped 3; count of bases not matched to a gene: 9. The CDR3 is CASSSPLGRGTDTQYF. DNA of the CDR3: TGTGCCAGCAGTTCTCCGCTCGGGAGGGGTACAGATACGCAGTATTTT.

The chain combines TRBV25-1 with TRBJ1-1; D gene uncertain. The length of the CDR3 is 13 residues. Germline assignment: CDR1 MGHDK and CDR2 SYGVNS. Trimming took 1 base from V and 5 from J, leaving 8 bases between them. The CDR3 protein is CASSEWVGTEAFF. For the CDR3, the DNA is TGTGCCAGCAGTGAATGGGTGGGGACTGAAGCTTTCTTT. The full variable domain, its missing parts supplied by reference TRBV25-1 and TRBJ1-1, is EADIYQTPRYLVIGTGKKITLECSQTMGHDKMYWYQQDPGMELHLIHYSYGVNSTEKGDLSSESTVSRIRTEHFPLTLESARPSHTSQYLCASSEWVGTEAFFGQGTRLTVV.

V usage is TRBV25-1 and J usage is TRBJ1-6; 7 positions agree with TRBD1. The germline CDR1 and CDR2 sequences are MGHDK and SYGVNS. The ends lost 4 bases at V and 0 bases at J; junction bases unmatched: 3. The CDR3 has 16 residues. The CDR3 loop reads CASSVTGFSYNSPLHF. The CDR3 DNA sequence: TGTGCCAGCAGTGTGACAGGGTTCTCCTATAATTCACCCCTCCACTTT.

This chain uses TRBV15 with TRBJ2-3; tentatively, D is TRBD1 (6 bases). CDR1 and CDR2 (germline): LNHNV, YYDKDF (reference sequence). V was clipped by 0 bases and J by 0 bases, with 13 bases between them. The CDR3 length is 17 residues. CDR3 protein: CATSRDKGVLSTDTQYF. CDR3 nucleotide sequence: TGTGCCACCAGCAGAGATAAGGGGGTACTAAGCACAGATACGCAGTATTTT.

The chain has TRBV5-8 and TRBJ2-5; D is unresolved. Trimming cost V 0 bases and J 1 base, with 13 bases left between them. CDR3 length: 16 amino acids. CDR1 is SGHTS, CDR2 YDEGEE, per germline. The CDR3 here is CASSLADLAGQETQYF. CDR3 sequence (DNA): TGTGCCAGCAGCTTGGCGGATTTGGCAGGCCAAGAGACCCAGTACTTC.

V gene TRBV5-4 combines with J gene TRBJ2-7; perhaps D is TRBD1 or TRBD2 (5 bases each). The V end lost 2 bases, the J end lost 2 bases, and 17 bases lay between the germline ends. Germline V gene lookup returns CDR1 SGHNT and CDR2 YYREEE (reference sequence). The CDR3 totals 16 residues. CDR3 nucleotides: TGTGCCAGCAGCTTTTTTCGCGGAGGCAGGGCCTACGAGCAGTACGTC. It translates to CASSFFRGGRAYEQYV.

The chain is built from TRBV7-2 and TRBJ1-5; D is perhaps TRBD1 (6 bases). This CDR3 spans 14 amino acids. CDR1 and CDR2 (germline): SGHTA, FQGNSA. Trimming took 5 bases from V and 0 from J, leaving 8 bases between them. The CDR3 DNA sequence: TGTGCCAGCAGCCCAGGGGTTAGCAATCAGCCCCAGCATTTT. This gives the protein CASSPGVSNQPQHF.

V and J are TRBV7-2 and TRBJ2-7; a possible D gene is TRBD1 (6 bases). CDR3 length: 15 amino acids. The germline V gene has CDR1 SGHTA and CDR2 FQGNSA. The V end lost 7 bases, the J end lost 6 bases, and 22 bases lay between the germline ends. The CDR3 nucleotides read TGTGCCAGCACCCTGGCCAGGGGTCTCGCGGGCGAGCAGTACTTC. This encodes CASTLARGLAGEQYF.

This chain joins TRBV9 and TRBJ2-5; no clear D gene. V lost 2 bases to trimming and J lost 2 bases, with 7 bases between them. The CDR3 runs 13 residues. In germline, CDR1 is SGDLS, CDR2 YYNGEE. This CDR3 is CASSVRSQETQYF. The CDR3 nucleotides read TGTGCCAGCAGCGTCCGCTCTCAAGAGACCCAGTACTTC. Full variable domain (missing parts from reference TRBV9 and TRBJ2-5): DSGVTQTPKHLITATGQRVTLRCSPRSGDLSVYWYQQSLDQGLQFLIQYYNGEERAKGNILERFSAQQFPDLHSELNLSSLELGDSALYFCASSVRSQETQYFGPGTRLLVL.

V usage is TRBV7-8 and J usage is TRBJ2-5; possibly TRBD1 for D (6 bases). Trimming cost V 4 bases and J 11 bases, with 17 bases left between them. The CDR3 contains 13 residues. Germline loops: CDR1 SGHVS, CDR2 FQNEAQ. The CDR3 DNA follows: TGTGCCAGCAGCTGGGGGCCCAGGGGAGCTCAGTACTTC. Protein product: CASSWGPRGAQYF.

The chain has TRBV5-1 and TRBJ2-2; the match to TRBD2 covers 9 bases. CDR1 and CDR2 (germline): SGHRS, YFSETQ. CDR3 size: 18 residues. The J segment lost 2 bases and the V segment lost 1 base, leaving 9 bases of the junction unmatched. CDR3 nucleotides: TGCGCCAGCAGCTTGATTGGCATAGCGGGGGCCAACACCGGGGAGCTGTTTTTT. Translation gives CASSLIGIAGANTGELFF.